The 6 T cell receptor beta chains in this list originate from one sample, sequenced in a study of blood T cells in healthy people across ages. A J-beta primer mix and a sample-barcoded 5' primer were used in a second PCR of roughly 7 to 12 cycles. TCRdb independently ran MiXCR on the 5' RACE reads; one entry per CDR3 protein. The sample contains hundreds of thousands of distinct CDR3 sequences, roughly 24% of which appear only once. These same records also appear under a second study, on T cells of mothers and their children.

Sequencing was performed on blood. These receptors came from a boy younger than 18 in good health.

This clonotype was seen a handful of times. J is TRBJ1-1 and V is TRBV7-9, with D possibly being TRBD1 (5 bases). Germline V gene sequence: CDR1 SEHNR, CDR2 FQNEAQ (reference sequence). With 3 bases removed from V and 1 base from J, the gap between germline ends came to 9 bases. The CDR3 spans 14 residues. CDR3 DNA sequence: TGTGCCAGCAGCTTGACAGCCTCGAACACTGAAGCTTTCTTT. Its protein is CASSLTASNTEAFF. The variable domain in full, with the rest retrieved from reference TRBV7-9 and TRBJ1-1, is DTGVSQNPRHKITKRGQNVTFRCDPISEHNRLYWYRQTLGQGPEFLTYFQNEAQLEKSRLLSDRFSAERPKGSFSTLEIQRTEQGDSAMYLCASSLTASNTEAFFGQGTRLTVV.

This CDR3 reads CASSQNLGSNFYEQYF. CDR3 coding DNA: TGCGCCAGCAGCCAGAACTTAGGGAGTAATTTCTACGAGCAGTACTTC. This chain links TRBV4-3 with TRBJ2-7; D might be TRBD2 (5 bases). There are 16 residues in the CDR3. CDR1 and CDR2 from the germline V gene are LGHNA and YSLEER. Between the trimmed V and J ends, which lost 3 bases and 3 bases, there was a span of 18 bases.

This clonotype was recorded once. The V gene is TRBV20-1, the J gene TRBJ1-5; possibly TRBD1 for D (6 bases). Germline assignment: CDR1 DFQATT and CDR2 SNEGSKA (reference sequence). This CDR3 is 13 amino acids long. Trimming took 2 bases from V and 7 from J, leaving 12 bases between them. The CDR3 nucleotides read TGCAGTGCTAGATGGGGGGCTCAGCAGCCCCAGCATTTT. It codes for CSARWGAQQPQHF.

This clonotype showed up many times. The rearrangement links TRBV20-1 to TRBJ2-1; D gene ambiguous. Germline V lookup: CDR1 DFQATT, CDR2 SNEGSKA (reference sequence). Trimming removed 1 base at V and 0 bases at J, with 7 bases between. This CDR3 is 14 amino acids long. The CDR3 DNA is TGCAGTGCTAGAGGTACAGTCTCCTACAATGAGCAGTTCTTC. The encoded protein is CSARGTVSYNEQFF.

The V gene is TRBV2, the J gene TRBJ2-3; 7 nucleotides match TRBD2. Germline trimming cut 6 bases from V and 6 bases from J; bases unmatched to any gene: 15. The CDR3 spans 16 residues. Per germline, CDR1 SNHLY and CDR2 FYNNEI. The CDR3 loop is CASSGGTPLRPDTQYF. Here the CDR3 DNA reads TGTGCCAGCAGCGGGGGGACTCCCCTAAGACCTGATACGCAGTATTTT.

This clonotype has a handful of counts. The V call is TRBV10-3, the J call TRBJ2-1, with TRBD2 matching 8 bases. Germline CDR1 ENHRY, CDR2 SYGVKD. CDR3 size: 15 residues. V shed 3 bases, J shed 8 bases, and the junction held 9 bases outside the gene matches. The CDR3 DNA is TGTGCCATCAGTGATATAGCGGGGATTACCGATGAGCAGTTCTTC. It is translated as CAISDIAGITDEQFF.